Listed below are T cell receptor beta chains from one sample, sequenced in a study of PD-L1 blockade in urothelial cancer. Clones were read by immunoSEQ multiplex PCR, and TCRdb kept only the in-frame ones, dropping some. The data contain about 69,000 clones, 85% to 90% of them seen just once; the ten biggest clones take up approximately 3.2%. Sequencing was performed on PBMCs, taken around atezolizumab (anti-PD-L1) treatment. These receptors were taken from a man aged 55 to 70 with urothelial cancer. Both conserved end residues are part of each CDR3. The order of the fields is V gene, J gene, clone size, D gene, CDR3 protein, CDR3 DNA. A D gene is named only where the DNA matches it firmly. Clone size is given for some rows only: seen once, a few or many times, or a class if the clone is expanded.

TRBV28	TRBJ2-5	NA	NA	CASSSVQETQYF	TGTGCCAGCAGTTCAGTCCAAGAGACCCAGTACTTC
TRBV19	TRBJ2-3	NA	NA	CASSMVQGPTDTQYF	TGTGCCAGTAGTATGGTACAGGGACCCACAGATACGCAGTATTTT
TRBV28	TRBJ1-4	NA	TRBD1	CASRAGGAQKLFF	TGTGCCAGCAGGGCAGGGGGCGCGCAAAAACTGTTTTTT
TRBV19	TRBJ2-1	NA	NA	CASSTLEGSEQFF	TGTGCCAGTAGTACCTTAGAGGGCAGCGAGCAGTTCTTC
TRBV18	TRBJ2-2	NA	TRBD2	CASSPRTSGVTGELFF	TGTGCCAGCTCACCCAGGACTAGCGGAGTTACCGGGGAGCTGTTTTTT
TRBV28	TRBJ1-2	NA	NA	CASTLPGAYGYTF	TGTGCCAGCACTCTTCCAGGGGCCTATGGCTACACCTTC
TRBV27	TRBJ2-3	NA	NA	CASSFQGLWTDTQYF	TGTGCCAGCAGTTTTCAGGGGCTGTGGACAGATACGCAGTATTTT
TRBV2	TRBJ1-5	NA	NA	CASSVRYSNQPQHF	TGTGCCAGCAGTGTGCGGTATAGCAATCAGCCCCAGCATTTT
TRBV7-9	TRBJ2-5	NA	TRBD1	CASSSVWTGGSSQYF	TGTGCCAGCAGCTCCGTGTGGACAGGGGGTAGTAGCCAGTACTTC
TRBV5-5	TRBJ2-5	NA	TRBD1	CASSPEAGTGGAEYF	TGTGCCAGCAGCCCTGAGGCGGGGACAGGGGGCGCGGAGTACTTC
TRBV28	TRBJ2-2	NA	TRBD1	CASSGTGYTGELFF	TGTGCCAGCAGTGGGACAGGGTACACCGGGGAGCTGTTTTTT
TRBV19	TRBJ1-5	NA	NA	CASSIAQGVNQPQHF	TGTGCCAGTAGTATAGCTCAGGGCGTCAATCAGCCCCAGCATTTT
TRBV5-5	TRBJ2-1	few	NA	CASSAGLPSYNEQFF	TGTGCCAGCAGCGCGGGACTTCCATCGTACAATGAGCAGTTCTTC
TRBV28	TRBJ1-3	NA	TRBD1	CASSSDRVSGNTIYF	TGTGCCAGCAGCTCCGACAGGGTTAGTGGAAACACCATATATTTT
TRBV19	TRBJ1-3	NA	NA	CASSIPLGSSGNTIYF	TGTGCCAGTAGTATTCCTTTGGGCAGCTCTGGAAACACCATATATTTT
TRBV7-2	TRBJ2-5	NA	NA	CASSLRIPGLRETQYF	TGTGCCAGCAGCCTCCGGATTCCGGGACTTCGAGAGACCCAGTACTTC
TRBV30	TRBJ2-7	NA	NA	CAWSAGHPSSYEQYF	TGTGCCTGGAGCGCAGGGCATCCAAGCTCCTACGAGCAGTACTTC
TRBV12-5	TRBJ2-7	NA	NA	CASQVQLGYEQYF	TGTGCTAGTCAGGTGCAACTTGGCTACGAGCAGTACTTC
TRBV9	TRBJ2-7	few	NA	CASSAAPSPLVEQYF	TGTGCCAGCAGCGCGGCCCCTAGCCCCTTGGTCGAGCAGTACTTC
TRBV9	TRBJ2-1	once	NA	CASSVTSYNEQFF	TGTGCCAGCAGCGTCACTAGCTACAATGAGCAGTTCTTC
TRBV19	TRBJ1-1	NA	NA	CASQSVRRTEAFF	TGTGCCAGCCAATCTGTCAGGCGCACTGAAGCTTTCTTT
TRBV6-5	TRBJ2-7	few	NA	CASSYSPGELYEQYF	TGTGCCAGCAGTTACTCGCCAGGGGAACTCTACGAGCAGTACTTC
TRBV19	TRBJ2-5	NA	NA	CASSIGLWETQYF	TGTGCCAGTAGTATCGGACTTTGGGAGACCCAGTACTTC
TRBV19	TRBJ1-3	NA	TRBD1	CATTDRGSGNTIYF	TGTGCCACCACGGACAGGGGCTCTGGAAACACCATATATTTT
TRBV29-1	TRBJ2-5	NA	NA	CSANREETQYF	TGCAGCGCCAACAGGGAAGAGACCCAGTACTTC
TRBV9	TRBJ2-1	NA	TRBD1	CASSVAGTGTGIYNEQFF	TGTGCCAGCAGCGTAGCTGGGACCGGGACAGGCATTTACAATGAGCAGTTCTTC
TRBV6-5	TRBJ1-5	NA	TRBD1	CASRGTGRGGQPQHF	TGTGCCAGCAGAGGGACAGGGCGAGGAGGGCAGCCCCAGCATTTT
TRBV7-9	TRBJ2-7	NA	TRBD2	CASSLMTSRSTYEQYF	TGTGCCAGCAGCTTGATGACTAGCAGATCAACCTACGAGCAGTACTTC
TRBV7-7	TRBJ2-2	NA	TRBD1	CASSLGTGTNTGELFF	TGTGCCAGCAGCCTCGGGACAGGAACGAACACCGGGGAGCTGTTTTTT
TRBV28	TRBJ2-6	NA	NA	CASCEGVPGANVLTF	TGTGCCAGCTGCGAAGGGGTTCCCGGGGCCAACGTCCTGACTTTC
TRBV4-1	TRBJ2-5	NA	NA	CASSQDHAPGFGETQYF	TGCGCCAGCAGCCAAGATCACGCGCCAGGGTTCGGAGAGACCCAGTACTTC
TRBV19	TRBJ2-7	NA	NA	CASRYSSGAEQYF	TGTGCCAGTAGGTACTCCTCCGGAGCCGAGCAGTACTTC
TRBV18	TRBJ2-3	NA	TRBD2	CASSQGLVSTDTQYF	TGTGCCAGCTCCCAGGGACTAGTTAGCACAGATACGCAGTATTTT
TRBV19	TRBJ2-1	NA	NA	CASSISGLAKNEQFF	TGTGCCAGTAGTATTTCCGGGCTAGCTAAAAATGAGCAGTTCTTC
TRBV7-6	TRBJ1-1	NA	NA	CASSRLTGLYTEAFF	TGTGCCAGCAGCCGGCTTACAGGGTTGTACACTGAAGCTTTCTTT
TRBV4-1	TRBJ2-1	NA	NA	CASSQHSGSNEQFF	TGCGCCAGCAGTCAGCATAGCGGCTCAAATGAGCAGTTCTTC
TRBV10-1	TRBJ2-1	NA	NA	CASSESLSLSSYNEQFF	TGCGCCAGCAGTGAGTCGCTCTCCCTTAGCTCCTACAATGAGCAGTTCTTC
TRBV6-5	TRBJ1-5	medium-sized	NA	CASSSFGDQPQHF	TGTGCCAGCAGTTCATTCGGGGATCAGCCCCAGCATTTT
TRBV30	TRBJ1-6	NA	TRBD1	CAWSAQGARNSPLHF	TGTGCCTGGAGCGCTCAGGGGGCGCGTAATTCACCCCTCCACTTT
TRBV2	TRBJ1-5	NA	NA	CASKAGRGANQPQHF	TGTGCCAGCAAGGCCGGTAGGGGTGCCAATCAGCCCCAGCATTTT
TRBV6-6	TRBJ1-2	NA	NA	CASSYSSGGNYGYTF	TGTGCCAGCAGTTACTCGTCCGGGGGGAACTATGGCTACACCTTC
TRBV27	TRBJ2-5	NA	TRBD1	CASSWTGSETQYF	TGTGCCAGCAGTTGGACAGGGTCAGAGACCCAGTACTTC
TRBV9	TRBJ2-3	NA	TRBD2	CASSPQTSQDTQYF	TGTGCCAGCAGCCCTCAGACTAGCCAAGATACGCAGTATTTT
TRBV18	TRBJ2-7	few	TRBD1	CASSQGTGAAAYEQYF	TGTGCCAGCTCACAGGGGACAGGGGCCGCCGCCTACGAGCAGTACTTC
TRBV10-1	TRBJ2-7	NA	TRBD1	CASSEHRGYEQYF	TGCGCCAGCAGTGAGCACAGGGGCTACGAGCAGTACTTC